The clone carrying this TCR beta chain was found a few times. Its antigen is undetermined. TCRdb reprocessed the 5' RACE reads via MiXCR and lists one record per CDR3 protein. The profile shows about 340,000 distinct CDR3 sequences, approximately 20% of them singletons. The sample belongs to a study of CD8 T cells in ankylosing spondylitis. The study, taken as a whole, reports: A motif in TCR beta, a set of eight or nine highly homologous variants, appeared characteristic of ankylosing spondylitis blood.

This sequence originates from a male donor with ankylosing spondylitis or in good health (not recorded which). The sample consisted of blood, either unsorted or a sorted T cell fraction (not recorded which).

CDR3 loop: CASSQGEVYNEQFF. The CDR3 coding sequence is TGCGCCAGCAGCCAAGGGGAGGTCTACAATGAGCAGTTCTTC. This chain joins TRBV4-1 and TRBJ2-1; possible D gene TRBD2, 6 bases. Germline CDR1 reads MGHRA; CDR2 reads YSYEKL. The V end was cut by 1 base, the J end by 3 bases, with 7 bases between. The CDR3 runs to 14 residues.